This TCR beta chain is drawn from a study of blood T cell repertoires in COVID-19. About the research overall: Material from acute and convalescent COVID-19 was sourced from the United States, Italy and Spain. Nucleic acid was either cDNA or gDNA, and it came from T cells, B-cell-depleted T cells, or PBMCs.

The CDR3 extends over 22 amino acids. The J segment lost 0 bases and the V segment lost 4 bases, leaving 25 bases of the junction unmatched. CDR1 MDHEN and CDR2 SYDVKM come from the germline V gene. Original analysis: Amplification from reference gene primers served as the basis for estimated nucleated cell counts. Sequencing was performed with immunoSEQ multiplex PCR; in TCRdb, only in-frame clones are kept and a portion is missing. V, J and clone size derive from that table, while D and trimming were established from the DNA sequence. The data contain around 120,000 clones, 55% to 75% of them singletons.

This sequence joins TRBV28 and TRBJ2-3, with 7 nucleotides matching TRBD1. This receptor was obtained from a human donor with acute or convalescent COVID-19. The donor label of this sample is uncertain. The sample was peripheral blood. CDR3 loop: CASSWGFGDRSSWITSTDTQYF. CDR3 DNA: TGTGCCAGCAGTTGGGGTTTTGGGGACAGATCATCGTGGATTACTAGCACAGATACGCAGTATTTT.